This entry lists 14 T cell receptor beta chains sequenced from one sample in a study of blood T cell repertoires in COVID-19. The repertoire was sequenced with immunoSEQ multiplex PCR; TCRdb's copy has only in-frame clones and lacks some. This table has around 180,000 clones, approximately 87% appearing once. What was sequenced was peripheral blood. These receptors came from a man aged 65 to 79 with active or convalescent COVID-19.

The chain joins TRBV7-2 to TRBJ1-2; D may be TRBD1 (6 bases). The germline V gene has CDR1 SGHTA and CDR2 FQGNSA. V gave up 3 bases and J gave up 8 bases, with 19 bases separating them. The CDR3 loop spans 15 amino acids. The CDR3 DNA follows: TGTGCCAGCAGCTTGGGACCCCGGGACATGCGGGGCTACACCTTC. Residues: CASSLGPRDMRGYTF.

A remark on this clone: The sample carries other DNA sequences with the same CDR3. The V gene is TRBV18, the J gene TRBJ2-5; D may be TRBD2 (6 bases). Per germline, CDR1 KGHSH and CDR2 LQKENI. The CDR3 sequence is 13 residues long. V was trimmed by 0 bases and J by 4 bases, leaving 6 bases between them. The CDR3 DNA reads TGTGCCAGCTCACCACCGGGGGGAGAGACCCAGTACTTC. It codes for CASSPPGGETQYF. The full variable domain, in which reference TRBV18 and TRBJ2-5 provide the parts outside the CDR3, is NAGVMQNPRHLVRRRGQEARLRCSPMKGHSHVYWYRQLPEEGLKFMVYLQKENIIDESGMPKERFSAEFPKEGPSILRIQQVVRGDSAAYFCASSPPGGETQYFGPGTRLLVL.

The gene calls are TRBV15 and TRBJ1-6; D gene ambiguous. The CDR3 spans 16 residues. Trimming took 1 base from V and 0 from J, leaving 7 bases between them. Germline values: CDR1 LNHNV, CDR2 YYDKDF (reference sequence). Here the CDR3 reads CATSRGGSSYNSPLHF. CDR3 nucleotide sequence: TGTGCCACCAGCAGAGGTGGGAGCTCCTATAATTCACCCCTCCACTTT.

The chain recombines TRBV5-1 with TRBJ1-1; D is perhaps TRBD1 (5 bases). The CDR3 length is 15 residues. From germline, CDR1 is SGHRS and CDR2 YFSETQ. V lost 0 bases, J lost 0 bases, and 9 bases lay in between. The CDR3 coding sequence is TGCGCCAGCAGCTTGGTGGTAGGGGTGAACACTGAAGCTTTCTTT. This sequence encodes CASSLVVGVNTEAFF.

The chain employs TRBV11-2 and TRBJ1-2; D gene unclear. The CDR3 extends over 15 amino acids. The germline V and J ends were trimmed by 1 base and 0 bases, with 9 bases remaining between them. Germline CDR1 is SGHAT and CDR2 is FQNNGV. In nucleotides, the CDR3 is TGTGCCAGCAGCTTAGGACTGTCGGCTAACTATGGCTACACCTTC. It yields the protein CASSLGLSANYGYTF.

The rearrangement joins TRBV10-2 to TRBJ1-4; 8 bases line up with TRBD1. The length of the CDR3 is 15 residues. With 6 bases clipped from V and 8 bases from J, the junction kept 11 bases outside the gene matches. Germline values: CDR1 WSHSY, CDR2 SAAADI. CDR3 sequence reads: CASRVTGGPREKLFF. DNA for the CDR3: TGCGCCAGCAGGGTAACAGGGGGTCCAAGAGAAAAACTGTTTTTT.

The chain combines TRBV7-3 with TRBJ2-1; 10 bases align to TRBD1. V dropped 1 base and J dropped 4; count of bases not matched to a gene: 4. Germline CDR1 reads SGHTA; CDR2 reads FQGTGA. This CDR3 contains 16 residues. The CDR3 spells CASSLIGQGGYNEQFF. The CDR3 nucleotides read TGTGCCAGCAGCTTAATCGGACAGGGGGGTTACAATGAGCAGTTCTTC. Looking up the rest from reference TRBV7-3 and TRBJ2-1 gives the full variable domain: GAGVSQTPSNKVTEKGKYVELRCDPISGHTALYWYRQSLGQGPEFLIYFQGTGAADDSGLPNDRFFAVRPEGSVSTLKIQRTERGDSAVYLCASSLIGQGGYNEQFFGPGTRLTVL.

The V and J genes are TRBV14 and TRBJ2-5; 8 positions agree with TRBD1. The J segment lost 4 bases and the V segment lost 2 bases, leaving 3 bases of the junction unmatched. CDR1 and CDR2 (germline): SGHDN, FVKESK. The CDR3 has 14 residues. In DNA form, the CDR3 reads TGTGCCAGCAGCCAACCAGGGGGCCGAGAGACCCAGTACTTC. It specifies CASSQPGGRETQYF.

This chain uses TRBV18 with TRBJ2-3; possible D gene TRBD2, 6 bases. Trimming cost V 4 bases and J 0 bases, with 11 bases left between them. Germline CDR1 KGHSH, CDR2 LQKENI. This CDR3 is 15 amino acids long. The CDR3 DNA reads TGTGCCAGCTCACACTCCGGGGGAAGCACAGATACGCAGTATTTT. Its translation: CASSHSGGSTDTQYF.

J is TRBJ1-1 and V is TRBV6-1, with 7 bases matching TRBD1. The CDR3 is made up of 14 amino acids. Per germline, CDR1 MNHNS and CDR2 SASEGT. Trimming at V came to 3 bases and at J to 0 bases, leaving 1 base not matched to a gene. Here the CDR3 reads CASSEGQLNTEAFF. The CDR3 DNA is TGTGCCAGCAGTGAGGGACAGCTGAACACTGAAGCTTTCTTT.

The gene calls are TRBV28 and TRBJ2-7; a weak D match, TRBD2 (5 bases). CDR1 MDHEN and CDR2 SYDVKM come from the germline V gene. The CDR3 loop spans 12 amino acids. Between the trimmed V and J ends, which lost 6 bases and 2 bases, there was a span of 8 bases. CDR3 in DNA: TGTGCCAGCAGGGGGAGACCCTACGAGCAGTACTTC. Protein sequence: CASRGRPYEQYF.

The J gene is TRBJ2-3, the V gene TRBV6-5, with TRBD2 as a possible D gene (7 bases). The CDR3 spans 15 residues. The V gene lost 7 bases and the J gene lost 4 bases, with 18 bases spanning the gap. The germline gives CDR1 MNHEY, CDR2 SVGAGI. In DNA form, the CDR3 reads TGTGCCAGCAAGGGGGGGGCCGGGACCGCAGATACGCAGTATTTT. Translated, it gives CASKGGAGTADTQYF.

The V gene is TRBV9, the J gene TRBJ2-7; no firm D call. The CDR3 has 13 residues. The V end was cut by 3 bases, the J end by 3 bases, with 10 bases between. Germline V gene lookup returns CDR1 SGDLS and CDR2 YYNGEE. CDR3 DNA sequence: TGTGCCAGCAGCGGACTCCACGGCTACGAGCAGTACTTC. Its translation is CASSGLHGYEQYF.

This rearrangement joins TRBV2 to TRBJ1-1, with TRBD1 matching over 11 bases. Germline CDR1 is SNHLY and CDR2 is FYNNEI. The CDR3 contains 15 residues. After removal of 6 bases from V and 1 base from J, the junction contained 4 bases not matched to a gene. The CDR3 protein is CASSSDRGPNTEAFF. The CDR3 DNA sequence: TGTGCCAGCAGCTCGGACAGGGGGCCGAACACTGAAGCTTTCTTT.